This entry lists 24 T cell receptor beta chains sequenced from one sample in a study of blood T cell repertoires in COVID-19. Generated by immunoSEQ multiplex PCR, the TCRdb table keeps only in-frame clones and is missing some. The table records some 230,000 clones, 84% of them present only once. Specimen: peripheral blood. The origin of the receptors is a woman aged 55-70 years with acute or convalescent COVID-19.

This clone was observed a few times. The chain carries TRBV3-1 (or the pseudogene TRBV3-2) and TRBJ2-5; 8 nucleotides match TRBD1. Per the germline V gene, CDR1 is LGHDT and CDR2 is YNNKEL (reference sequence). Trimming took 3 bases from V and 3 from J; bases not matched to a gene: 9. The CDR3 runs 16 residues. The CDR3 sequence: CASSHWTGISKETQYF. CDR3 DNA: TGTGCCAGCAGCCACTGGACAGGGATAAGTAAAGAGACCCAGTACTTC.

This clone appeared once. The chain links TRBV9 to TRBJ1-2; the D is unclear. V shed 4 bases and J shed 4 bases, with 8 bases lying between them. CDR3 size: 12 residues. Germline CDR1 SGDLS, CDR2 YYNGEE. CDR3 sequence (DNA): TGTGCCAGCAGCCAAACATCCTATGGCTACACCTTC. Its translation: CASSQTSYGYTF.

To note about this clone: This same CDR3 is encoded by further DNA sequences in the sample. DNA for the CDR3: TGTGCCAGCAGCCTGTGGTGGCGGGGGGATGGCTACACCTTC. Translating it yields CASSLWWRGDGYTF. V is TRBV5-6 and J is TRBJ1-2; tentatively, D is TRBD1 (5 bases). The germline CDR1 and CDR2 sequences are SGHDT and YYEEEE. V lost 4 bases to trimming and J lost 6 bases, with 16 bases between them. This CDR3 comprises 14 residues.

This clone has only one observation. DNA for the CDR3: TGTGCCAGCAGCCAAACCCAGCGGGCCGGCACAGATACGCAGTATTTT. This codes for CASSQTQRAGTDTQYF. The chain is built from TRBV5-4 and TRBJ2-3; D is possibly TRBD2 (6 bases). The CDR3 loop spans 16 amino acids. Germline CDR1 SGHNT, CDR2 YYREEE (reference sequence). V was pared by 4 bases and J by 1 base, with 16 bases between. The variable domain in full, with the rest retrieved from reference TRBV5-4 and TRBJ2-3, is ETGVTQSPTHLIKTRGQQVTLRCSSQSGHNTVSWYQQALGQGPQFIFQYYREEENGRGNFPPRFSGLQFPNYSSELNVNALELDDSALYLCASSQTQRAGTDTQYFGPGTRLTVL.

The chain uses TRBV13 and TRBJ1-2; 8 bases align to TRBD1. V was clipped by 2 bases and J by 4 bases; unmatched bases: 21. CDR3 size: 20 residues. The germline V gene encodes CDR1 PRHDT and CDR2 FYEKMQ (reference sequence). The CDR3 coding sequence is TGTGCCAGCAGCTTAAGGGGGGCAGGGGGCTCAAGCGGAACTACCTATGGCTACACCTTC. It codes for CASSLRGAGGSSGTTYGYTF.

The chain combines TRBV19 with TRBJ1-1; 8 nucleotides align to TRBD1. Per the germline V gene, CDR1 is LNHDA and CDR2 is SQIVND (reference sequence). V gave up 2 bases and J gave up 8 bases; unmatched junction bases: 7. The CDR3 sequence is 14 residues long. This chain's CDR3 is CASSITRQGAEAFF. Here the CDR3 DNA reads TGTGCCAGTAGTATAACCCGGCAGGGGGCAGAAGCTTTCTTT. Supplemented by reference TRBV19 and TRBJ1-1, the full variable domain reads DGGITQSPKYLFRKEGQNVTLSCEQNLNHDAMYWYRQDPGQGLRLIYYSQIVNDFQKGDIAEGYSVSREKKESFPLTVTSAQKNPTAFYLCASSITRQGAEAFFGQGTRLTVV.

This clone was seen a single time. This chain joins TRBV9 and TRBJ2-1; 7 bases are a match to TRBD2. Germline V gene lookup returns CDR1 SGDLS and CDR2 YYNGEE. Losses at the gene ends were 2 bases for V and 2 bases for J; bases not matched to a gene: 4. The CDR3 sequence is 15 residues long. This CDR3 reads CASSVDRGAYNEQFF. In DNA form, the CDR3 reads TGTGCCAGCAGCGTGGACCGGGGGGCCTACAATGAGCAGTTCTTC.

The chain has TRBV7-9 and TRBJ2-7; D unresolved. Germline loops: CDR1 SEHNR, CDR2 FQNEAQ (reference sequence). V gave up 3 bases and J gave up 6 bases, with 6 bases separating them. This CDR3 has 11 amino acids. CDR3: CASSLSSEQYF. The CDR3 bases are TGTGCCAGCAGCTTGAGCTCCGAGCAGTACTTC. The full variable domain, rest sourced from reference TRBV7-9 and TRBJ2-7, is DTGVSQNPRHKITKRGQNVTFRCDPISEHNRLYWYRQTLGQGPEFLTYFQNEAQLEKSRLLSDRFSAERPKGSFSTLEIQRTEQGDSAMYLCASSLSSEQYFGPGTRLTVT.

The chain has TRBV12-3 or TRBV12-4 and TRBJ2-2; no clear D. This CDR3 spans 13 amino acids. V was clipped by 3 bases and J by 2 bases, with 4 bases between them. This CDR3 reads CASSLSNTGELFF. The CDR3 nucleotides read TGTGCCAGCAGTTTGAGCAACACCGGGGAGCTGTTTTTT.

This chain links TRBV6-5 with TRBJ2-7; TRBD2 matches 7 bases. J lost 2 bases, V lost 7 bases, and 5 bases had no gene match. Germline-derived CDR1 and CDR2 are MNHEY and SVGAGI. The CDR3 is 13 amino acids. The CDR3 here is CASNLAVAYEQYF. DNA for the CDR3: TGTGCCAGCAATCTAGCGGTGGCCTACGAGCAGTACTTC.

This chain joins TRBV19 and TRBJ2-4; TRBD2 matches 13 bases. Germline trimming cut 6 bases from V and 0 bases from J; bases unmatched to any gene: 8. The germline V gene has CDR1 LNHDA and CDR2 SQIVND (reference sequence). The CDR3 is 18 residues long. Here the CDR3 DNA reads TGTGCCAGTAGACCGGGACTAGCGGGGTCCCAAGCCAAAAACATTCAGTACTTC. As protein: CASRPGLAGSQAKNIQYF.

The rearrangement joins TRBV3-1 (or the pseudogene TRBV3-2) to TRBJ1-4, with D unresolved. The germline V gene encodes CDR1 LGHDT and CDR2 YNNKEL (reference sequence). V dropped 3 bases and J dropped 11 bases, with 10 bases sitting between them. The CDR3 contains 12 residues. CDR3 DNA sequence: TGTGCCAGCAGCCACTCTAAGAAGAAACTGTTTTTT. This encodes CASSHSKKKLFF.

The rearrangement links TRBV5-5 to TRBJ2-7, with 8 bases lining up with TRBD1. Germline V gene data show CDR1 as SGHKS and CDR2 as YYEKEE (reference sequence). CDR3 size: 14 residues. Germline trimming cut 1 base from V and 4 bases from J; bases unmatched to any gene: 4. As DNA, the CDR3 is TGTGCCAGCAGCTTGTACCAGGGGGCATACGAGCAGTACTTC. Protein product: CASSLYQGAYEQYF.

This sequence joins TRBV15 and TRBJ2-5, with 10 bases fitting TRBD2. From germline, CDR1 is LNHNV and CDR2 YYDKDF (reference sequence). The CDR3 totals 15 residues. Trimming cost V 0 bases and J 12 bases; bases outside gene matches: 10. CDR3 in amino acids: CATSRDLVAGGPKYF. The CDR3 DNA sequence: TGTGCCACCAGCAGAGATCTGGTAGCGGGGGGACCTAAGTACTTC.

This sequence joins TRBV4-2 and TRBJ1-5; 7 bases fit TRBD1. Germline loops: CDR1 LGHNA, CDR2 YNFKEQ. The CDR3 runs 21 residues. The V gene end was trimmed by 8 bases and the J gene end by 0 bases; junction bases not matched to a gene: 25. CDR3 protein: CASRRVETGLSSLYSNQPQHF. The CDR3 DNA sequence: TGTGCCAGCCGCCGGGTGGAGACAGGGCTTTCGAGTCTGTATAGCAATCAGCCCCAGCATTTT.

The V and J genes are TRBV5-1 and TRBJ1-2; TRBD1 agrees at 7 bases. This CDR3 has 13 residues. V lost 4 bases and J lost 7; bases outside the gene matches: 7. Per germline, CDR1 SGHRS and CDR2 YFSETQ. The CDR3 nucleotides read TGCGCCAGCAGCCCAGAGGGGGCAGGTGGCTACACCTTC. It yields the protein CASSPEGAGGYTF.

This clone has a handful of counts. The chain couples TRBV4-3 to TRBJ2-5; D is unclear. Germline CDR1 and CDR2: LGHNA and YSLEER. CDR3 length: 14 amino acids. V shed 0 bases and J shed 5 bases, with 10 bases lying between them. CDR3 nucleotides: TGCGCCAGCAGCCAAGAACACCCCTTGGAGACCCAGTACTTC. Amino acid sequence: CASSQEHPLETQYF.

This chain joins TRBV25-1 and TRBJ1-1; 9 bases match TRBD1. J gave up 6 bases and V 6 bases, and 17 bases lay outside the gene matches. CDR1 MGHDK and CDR2 SYGVNS come from the germline V gene. The CDR3 spans 17 residues. The CDR3 bases are TGTGCCAGCAGCGAAGTGGCGCTAGGGACAGGGAGGCCTGAAGCTTTCTTT. Translation: CASSEVALGTGRPEAFF.

The rearrangement joins TRBV2 to TRBJ2-3; D is unresolved. V lost 0 bases, J lost 2 bases, and 9 bases lay in between. Per germline, CDR1 SNHLY and CDR2 FYNNEI. The CDR3 contains 15 residues. The CDR3 region has the DNA TGTGCCAGCAGTGAAGCCTGGAGAAACACAGATACGCAGTATTTT. It translates to CASSEAWRNTDTQYF.

The chain carries TRBV5-5 and TRBJ2-5, with 10 bases lining up with TRBD2. The CDR3 totals 14 residues. Germline assignment: CDR1 SGHKS and CDR2 YYEKEE (reference sequence). The trim removed 7 bases at V and 4 bases at J, leaving 7 bases unmatched. CDR3 nucleotide sequence: TGTGCCAGCTCGGGACTAGCGACATCAGAGACCCAGTACTTC. This sequence encodes CASSGLATSETQYF.

This clone appeared a single time. The chain is built from TRBV4-2 and TRBJ1-2; TRBD1 is a possible D gene (6 bases). Germline V gene data show CDR1 as LGHNA and CDR2 as YNFKEQ. This CDR3 comprises 16 residues. Trimming removed 0 bases at V and 4 bases at J, with 15 bases between. In DNA, the CDR3 is TGTGCCAGCAGCCAAGAGCGACAGGCCCCCCCCTATGGCTACACCTTC. This translates into CASSQERQAPPYGYTF.

The V call is TRBV19, the J call TRBJ1-2, with D possibly being TRBD1 (6 bases). The length of the CDR3 is 13 residues. Trimming removed 6 bases from V and 4 bases from J, with 12 bases in between. Germline V gene data show CDR1 as LNHDA and CDR2 as SQIVND (reference sequence). The CDR3 here is CASSPGGAYGYTF. Written as DNA, the CDR3 is TGTGCCAGTAGCCCCGGGGGGGCCTATGGCTACACCTTC.

The chain employs TRBV6-1 and TRBJ2-7; the D gene is possibly TRBD1 (6 bases). CDR3 size: 14 residues. Trimming shortened V by 1 base and J by 6 bases, and 13 bases separated the two germline ends. Germline CDR1 MNHNS, CDR2 SASEGT. The CDR3 loop is CASSEGVRGSEQYF. DNA for the CDR3: TGTGCCAGCAGTGAAGGGGTCAGGGGCAGCGAGCAGTACTTC.

The chain has TRBV7-9 and TRBJ1-3; tentatively, D is TRBD1 (6 bases). CDR3 length: 15 amino acids. Deletions cut 1 base from V and 0 bases from J, with 7 bases between. Germline values: CDR1 SEHNR, CDR2 FQNEAQ (reference sequence). CDR3 region: CASSLGDTSGNTIYF. DNA of the CDR3: TGTGCCAGCAGCTTAGGGGACACCTCTGGAAACACCATATATTTT.